These T cell receptor beta chains were read from a single sample in a study of blood T cell repertoires in COVID-19. The method was immunoSEQ multiplex PCR; TCRdb's version includes in-frame clones alone and lacks a portion of them. The sample holds approximately 70,000 clones; around 82% are singletons and the top ten take just over 4.5%. The sequencing input was peripheral blood. These receptors were collected from a woman in her fifties or sixties with acute or convalescent COVID-19. The CDR3 runs from the conserved cysteine through the conserved F or W. Each record gives: V gene, clone size, CDR3 length, J gene, D gene, CDR3 protein, CDR3 DNA. A D gene is named only where the DNA matches it firmly. Only part of the rows carry a size: once, few, many, or a class if the clone is expanded.

>TRBV5-1|-|15|TRBJ2-3|-
CASSLGLTGADTQYF
TGCGCCAGCAGCTTGGGACTAACGGGCGCAGATACGCAGTATTTT
>TRBV6-4|-|13|TRBJ1-1|-
CASSVEEGTEAFF
TGTGCCAGCAGTGTGGAGGAGGGAACTGAAGCTTTCTTT
>TRBV25-1|-|15|TRBJ1-1|TRBD1
CASSGRQGRNTEAFF
TGTGCCAGCAGTGGTAGACAGGGTAGGAACACTGAAGCTTTCTTT
>TRBV6-1|-|14|TRBJ2-7|-
CASSELGVAYEQYF
TGTGCCAGCAGTGAACTGGGCGTCGCCTACGAGCAGTACTTC
>TRBV19|-|12|TRBJ2-7|TRBD1
CASQGQGNEQYF
TGTGCCAGCCAGGGACAGGGAAACGAGCAGTACTTC
>TRBV5-4|-|13|TRBJ1-2|-
CASSLSGIYGYTF
TGTGCCAGCAGCTTGAGCGGGATCTATGGCTACACCTTC
>TRBV5-1|-|13|TRBJ1-2|TRBD1
CASSRDRVGGYTF
TGCGCCAGCAGCCGAGACAGGGTCGGCGGCTACACCTTC
>TRBV5-6|-|12|TRBJ1-1|-
CASSLQRTEAFF
TGTGCCAGCAGTCTGCAGAGGACTGAAGCTTTCTTT
>TRBV10-3|-|13|TRBJ1-5|-
CAITGNSNQPQHF
TGTGCCATTACAGGGAATAGCAATCAGCCCCAGCATTTT
>TRBV15|once|14|TRBJ1-6|-
CATSRKGGNSPLHF
TGTGCCACCAGCAGAAAAGGGGGTAATTCACCCCTCCACTTT
>TRBV2|-|14|TRBJ1-6|TRBD1
CASSEGTGVSPLHF
TGTGCCAGCAGTGAAGGGACAGGGGTTTCACCCCTCCACTTT
>TRBV9|-|14|TRBJ1-2|-
CASSVVTGHYGYTF
TGTGCCAGCAGCGTAGTCACAGGGCATTATGGCTACACCTTC
>TRBV5-4|few|14|TRBJ1-6|-
CASSLPGMNSPLHF
TGTGCCAGCAGCTTGCCAGGGATGAATTCACCCCTCCACTTT
>TRBV7-9|-|14|TRBJ2-1|-
CASLSGDTYNEQFF
TGTGCCAGCTTATCAGGGGACACTTACAATGAGCAGTTCTTC
>TRBV6-5|few|15|TRBJ1-3|-
CASRITQGSGNTIYF
TGTGCCAGCAGAATAACTCAGGGAAGCGGAAACACCATATATTTT
>TRBV7-9|-|11|TRBJ2-7|-
CASSSTYEQYF
TGTGCCAGCAGCTCCACCTACGAGCAGTACTTC